This TCR beta chain was sequenced in a study of blood T cells in healthy people across ages. J gave up 4 bases and V 3 bases, and 5 bases lay outside the gene matches. The CDR3 sequence is 15 residues long. This clonotype was observed many times. Combining a sample-barcoded 5' primer with a J-beta primer mix, a second PCR ran for about 6 to 12 cycles. TCRdb re-derived calls from the 5' RACE reads in MiXCR, one entry per CDR3 protein. This table has 700,000 to 850,000 distinct CDR3 sequences, around 36% appearing once. The sample comprised blood. The clonotype was recovered from a man between 18 and 35 years old in good health. V usage is TRBV12-3 or TRBV12-4 and J usage is TRBJ2-1; TRBD2 agrees at 8 bases. The CDR3 nucleotides read TGTGCCAGCAGTTTTGGCGGGGGGTCTTACAATGAGCAGTTCTTC. Translating it yields CASSFGGGSYNEQFF.